The 31 T cell receptor beta chains presented below share a single source sample, sequenced in a study of T cells in Graves' hyperthyroidism and ophthalmopathy. Template material for amplifying TCR beta CDR3 regions consisted of RNA transcripts. With the HTBI primer set, the TCR CDR3 went through a first round of RT-PCR. In TCRdb, the multiplex PCR reads were re-called with MiXCR into one record per CDR3 protein. The repertoire has about 640,000 distinct CDR3 sequences, 13% to 15% of them found once; the top ten carry approximately 12%. The specimen was blood. Receptor source: a woman aged 45-65 years with Graves' ophthalmopathy.

This clonotype came up a few times. The chain links TRBV24-1 to TRBJ2-3; D might be TRBD2 (6 bases). CDR1 is KGHDR and CDR2 is SFDVKD in the germline V gene. The V end was cut by 0 bases, the J end by 1 base, with 16 bases between. The CDR3 consists of 18 residues. The DNA for the CDR3 is TGTGCCACCAGTGATTTGCAGTTTGGAGGGCAAGGCACAGATACGCAGTATTTT. Translation gives CATSDLQFGGQGTDTQYF.

This clonotype was recorded a few times. This chain joins TRBV24-1 and TRBJ2-3, with 8 positions matching TRBD2. The CDR3 sequence is 14 residues long. The trim removed 4 bases at V and 4 bases at J, leaving 3 bases unmatched. Germline lookup yields CDR1 KGHDR and CDR2 SFDVKD. In DNA, the CDR3 is TGTGCCACCAGTGACGCGGGAGGCGCAGATACGCAGTATTTT. It is translated as CATSDAGGADTQYF.

V and J are TRBV2 and TRBJ2-5; 14 bases are a match to TRBD2. V trimming: 9 bases; J trimming: 5 bases; junction bases outside the gene matches: 14. CDR3 length: 17 residues. CDR1 and CDR2 (germline): SNHLY, FYNNEI. CDR3 sequence: CASMGLAGEGGLETQYF. As DNA, the CDR3 is TGTGCCAGTATGGGACTAGCGGGAGAGGGAGGGTTGGAGACCCAGTACTTC.

This clonotype was observed many times. The chain recombines TRBV12-3 or TRBV12-4 with TRBJ2-2, with TRBD2 identical over 15 bases. The ends lost 6 bases at V and 5 bases at J; junction bases unmatched: 4. The CDR3 consists of 16 residues. For the CDR3, the DNA is TGTGCCAGCAGACTGGGACTAGCGGGAGGTACCGGGGAGCTGTTTTTT. Amino acids: CASRLGLAGGTGELFF.

The rearrangement joins TRBV29-1 to TRBJ1-5, with D perhaps TRBD1 (5 bases). V shed 3 bases and J shed 11 bases, with 17 bases lying between them. The germline V gene has CDR1 SQVTM and CDR2 ANQGSEA. The CDR3 is 13 amino acids. The CDR3 spells CSVEAGPGESQHF. The DNA for the CDR3 is TGCAGCGTTGAGGCAGGGCCCGGGGAATCCCAGCATTTT.

The gene calls are TRBV20-1 and TRBJ1-5; D remains unclear. Germline values: CDR1 DFQATT, CDR2 SNEGSKA (reference sequence). The CDR3 totals 13 residues. V was cut by 4 bases and J by 2 bases, with 9 bases left in between. Here the CDR3 DNA reads TGCAGTGCTAATTCAGGCGGCAATCAGCCCCAGCATTTT. It codes for CSANSGGNQPQHF.

In its sample, this clonotype was seen a few times. The junction departs from germline at one end; a sequencing error may be responsible. V usage is TRBV7-7 and J usage is TRBJ1-4; 7 bases match TRBD1. Per the germline V gene, CDR1 is SSHAT and CDR2 is FNYEAQ (reference sequence). The CDR3 covers 15 residues. The CDR3 DNA sequence: TGTGCTAGCAGCTTCGGGACAGCGCAAAGCGAAAAACTGTTTTTT. Translated, it gives CASSFGTAQSEKLFF.

This clonotype appeared many times. This rearrangement joins TRBV27 to TRBJ2-2, with 9 bases that match TRBD1. From germline, CDR1 is MNHEY and CDR2 SMNVEV (reference sequence). The V segment lost 7 bases and the J segment 0 bases; nucleotides outside the gene matches: 6. The CDR3 covers 16 residues. CDR3 nucleotides: TGTGCCAGCAAAAAGACAGGGGGAACGAACACCGGGGAGCTGTTTTTT. As protein: CASKKTGGTNTGELFF.

At least ten counts were recorded for this clonotype. This sequence joins TRBV9 and TRBJ1-6, with D perhaps TRBD1 (5 bases). CDR3 size: 17 residues. Germline CDR1 is SGDLS and CDR2 is YYNGEE. V was clipped by 3 bases and J by 1 base, with 14 bases between them. Here the CDR3 reads CASSERQFLSYNSPLHF. The DNA for the CDR3 is TGTGCCAGCAGCGAAAGACAGTTCCTTTCCTATAATTCACCCCTCCACTTT. Together with reference TRBV9 and TRBJ1-6, the CDR3 gives the full variable domain: DSGVTQTPKHLITATGQRVTLRCSPRSGDLSVYWYQQSLDQGLQFLIQYYNGEERAKGNILERFSAQQFPDLHSELNLSSLELGDSALYFCASSERQFLSYNSPLHFGNGTRLTVT.

V usage is TRBV7-2 and J usage is TRBJ2-5, with D possibly called TRBD1 or TRBD2 (5 bases each). Germline values: CDR1 SGHTA, CDR2 FQGNSA. Trimming removed 2 bases at V and 5 bases at J, with 9 bases between. The length of the CDR3 is 13 residues. The CDR3 DNA is TGTGCCAGCAGCTTAAGGGACGGGGAGACCCAGTACTTC. Amino acids: CASSLRDGETQYF.

This clonotype was counted ten times or more. This sequence joins TRBV2 and TRBJ1-5; D is possibly TRBD1 (5 bases). CDR1 and CDR2 from the germline V gene are SNHLY and FYNNEI. Trimming shortened V by 6 bases and J by 0 bases, and 12 bases separated the two germline ends. The CDR3 is 15 residues long. The chain's CDR3 is CASRGTDTSNQPQHF. The CDR3 region has the DNA TGTGCCAGCAGAGGGACGGATACTAGCAATCAGCCCCAGCATTTT.

Many counts were recorded for this clonotype. V and J are TRBV18 and TRBJ1-2; the D gene is possibly TRBD1 (5 bases). V gave up 1 base and J gave up 5 bases, with 14 bases separating them. Looked up from germline, CDR1 is KGHSH and CDR2 is LQKENI. The CDR3 loop spans 15 amino acids. The chain's CDR3 is CASSPLEGPNYGYTF. The CDR3 DNA reads TGTGCCAGCTCACCACTGGAGGGGCCAAATTATGGCTACACCTTC.

At least ten counts were recorded for this clonotype. The chain employs TRBV20-1 and TRBJ2-1; TRBD2 aligns across 10 bases. The CDR3 covers 16 residues. CDR1 is DFQATT, CDR2 SNEGSKA, per germline (reference sequence). V trimming: 6 bases; J trimming: 4 bases; junction bases outside the gene matches: 12. CDR3 nucleotide sequence: TGCAGTGCGTTAGATATGAGCGGGAGGGCTTACAATGAGCAGTTCTTC. Protein: CSALDMSGRAYNEQFF.

This clonotype appeared many times. In nucleotides, the CDR3 is TGTGCCAGCAGCTACAAGTGGACGGACTCCTACGAGCAGTACTTC. It translates to CASSYKWTDSYEQYF. V is TRBV12-3 or TRBV12-4 and J is TRBJ2-7, with D unclear. The length of the CDR3 is 15 residues. V was trimmed by 6 bases and J by 0 bases, leaving 15 bases between them.

This clonotype was observed a few times. This sequence joins TRBV15 and TRBJ1-5; D gene uncertain. This CDR3 has 16 amino acids. The germline gives CDR1 LNHNV, CDR2 YYDKDF (reference sequence). The V and J ends lost 0 bases and 6 bases respectively, with 15 bases between them. The CDR3 DNA reads as TGTGCCACCAGCAGAGATGTTGATCTGGGCAGTCAGCCCCAGCATTTT. Translated: CATSRDVDLGSQPQHF. Filled out from reference TRBV15 and TRBJ1-5, the complete variable domain reads DAMVIQNPRYQVTQFGKPVTLSCSQTLNHNVMYWYQQKSSQAPKLLFHYYDKDFNNEADTPDNFQSRRPNTSFCFLDIRSPGLGDTAMYLCATSRDVDLGSQPQHFGDGTRLSIL.

This clonotype was counted between two and nine times. The chain is built from TRBV14 and TRBJ2-7; weak D call: TRBD2 (5 bases). V dropped 4 bases and J dropped 5 bases, with 15 bases sitting between them. CDR1 is SGHDN and CDR2 is FVKESK in the germline V gene. The CDR3 runs to 14 residues. Here the CDR3 DNA reads TGTGCCAGCAGCCGTGTCTCGGGGTTCGACGAGCAGTACTTC. Protein sequence: CASSRVSGFDEQYF.

This clonotype came up a few times. A much larger clone sits a single nucleotide away, making a read error possible. The chain links TRBV7-2 to TRBJ2-1; no clear D gene. This CDR3 is built from 14 residues. Germline values: CDR1 SGHTA, CDR2 FQGNSA. The V end was cut by 3 bases, the J end by 8 bases, with 14 bases between. As DNA, the CDR3 is TGTGCCAGCAGCTTTGGCTTAGTCGATCATGAGCAGTTCTTC. It is translated as CASSFGLVDHEQFF.

This clonotype occurred many times. The rearrangement joins TRBV6-1 to TRBJ1-5; D gene ambiguous. CDR1 is MNHNS and CDR2 is SASEGT in the germline V gene. V lost 7 bases and J lost 0, with 10 bases in between. This CDR3 comprises 14 residues. This CDR3 reads CASKVVNSNQPQHF. CDR3 nucleotide sequence: TGTGCCAGCAAGGTCGTAAATAGCAATCAGCCCCAGCATTTT.

At least ten counts were recorded for this clonotype. This chain joins TRBV11-2 and TRBJ2-1; 9 bases agree with TRBD1. The CDR3 has 14 amino acids. The V gene end was trimmed by 5 bases and the J gene end by 9 bases; junction bases not matched to a gene: 8. Germline V gene sequence: CDR1 SGHAT, CDR2 FQNNGV. This chain's CDR3 is CASSHRDRDVEQFF. CDR3 in DNA: TGTGCCAGCAGCCACCGGGACAGGGATGTTGAGCAGTTCTTC.

The table lists this clonotype with many counts. The gene calls are TRBV20-1 and TRBJ2-2; D is possibly TRBD2 (5 bases). The CDR3 is made up of 15 amino acids. The germline V gene encodes CDR1 DFQATT and CDR2 SNEGSKA (reference sequence). V was trimmed by 3 bases and J by 3 bases, leaving 14 bases between them. CDR3 sequence (DNA): TGCAGTGCTAGTCCCTCAGGAGGCGACACCGGGGAGCTGTTTTTT. Residues: CSASPSGGDTGELFF.

This clonotype has ten or more counts. The chain recombines TRBV11-1 with TRBJ1-4, with a possible D match to TRBD1 (5 bases). Trimming cost V 6 bases and J 4 bases, with 12 bases left between them. The CDR3 sequence is 14 residues long. Germline V gene lookup returns CDR1 SGHAT and CDR2 FQDESV (reference sequence). The CDR3 region is CASRRQSGNEKLFF. CDR3 in DNA: TGTGCCAGCAGAAGACAGTCGGGTAATGAAAAACTGTTTTTT. Using reference TRBV11-1 and TRBJ1-4 for the parts outside the CDR3, the full variable domain is EAEVAQSPRYKITEKSQAVAFWCDPISGHATLYWYRQILGQGPELLVQFQDESVVDDSQLPKDRFSAERLKGVDSTLKIQPAELGDSAMYLCASRRQSGNEKLFFGSGTQLSVL.

This clonotype showed up many times. CDR3 sequence: CASSRPKTNMNTEAFF. In DNA form, the CDR3 reads TGTGCCAGCAGTAGACCCAAGACAAACATGAACACTGAAGCTTTCTTT. This chain links TRBV6-1 with TRBJ1-1; no clear D gene. There are 16 residues in the CDR3. V was clipped by 5 bases and J by 0 bases, with 16 bases between them. Per germline, CDR1 MNHNS and CDR2 SASEGT.

This clonotype has more than one count but fewer than ten. This rearrangement joins TRBV5-1 to TRBJ2-3; tentative D call: TRBD1 (6 bases). Germline CDR1 and CDR2: SGHRS and YFSETQ. Trimming removed 4 bases at V and 5 bases at J, with 8 bases between. This CDR3 is 12 amino acids long. CDR3 sequence reads: CASSQQGDTQYF. The CDR3 region has the DNA TGCGCCAGCAGCCAACAGGGAGATACGCAGTATTTT. The entire variable domain, with the rest obtained from reference TRBV5-1 and TRBJ2-3, is as follows: KAGVTQTPRYLIKTRGQQVTLSCSPISGHRSVSWYQQTPGQGLQFLFEYFSETQRNKGNFPGRFSGRQFSNSRSEMNVSTLELGDSALYLCASSQQGDTQYFGPGTRLTVL.

Ten or more counts support this clonotype. The rearrangement joins TRBV18 to TRBJ1-1; D remains ambiguous. The V gene's germline CDR1 is KGHSH and CDR2 LQKENI. CDR3 length: 13 residues. V gave up 2 bases and J gave up 4 bases, with 8 bases separating them. CDR3 sequence: CASSPKVGTEAFF. The CDR3 nucleotides read TGTGCCAGCTCACCAAAAGTAGGCACTGAAGCTTTCTTT. Complete variable domain (other parts from reference TRBV18 and TRBJ1-1): NAGVMQNPRHLVRRRGQEARLRCSPMKGHSHVYWYRQLPEEGLKFMVYLQKENIIDESGMPKERFSAEFPKEGPSILRIQQVVRGDSAAYFCASSPKVGTEAFFGQGTRLTVV.

The chain joins TRBV7-2 to TRBJ1-2, with TRBD1 as a possible D gene (6 bases). Trimming removed 5 bases at V and 5 bases at J, with 15 bases between. This CDR3 has 14 amino acids. CDR1 and CDR2 from the germline V gene are SGHTA and FQGNSA. CDR3 sequence (DNA): TGTGCCAGCAGCCAGACCCCAGGGGAATATGGCTACACCTTC. Its protein is CASSQTPGEYGYTF.

This clonotype appeared many times. The rearrangement joins TRBV24-1 to TRBJ1-1; no clear D gene. Germline lookup yields CDR1 KGHDR and CDR2 SFDVKD. V shed 2 bases and J shed 1 base, with 13 bases lying between them. The length of the CDR3 is 16 residues. CDR3 protein: CATSDSNSDPNTEAFF. DNA of the CDR3: TGTGCCACCAGTGATTCGAATTCCGACCCGAACACTGAAGCTTTCTTT.

The chain combines TRBV9 with TRBJ2-3; TRBD1 matches at 9 bases. After removal of 4 bases from V and 4 bases from J, the junction contained 10 bases not matched to a gene. The CDR3 sequence is 16 residues long. Per germline, CDR1 SGDLS and CDR2 YYNGEE. The CDR3: CASSLRGDRVADTQYF. CDR3 DNA sequence: TGTGCCAGCAGCCTGAGAGGGGACAGGGTGGCAGATACGCAGTATTTT.

This clonotype was detected only a few times. The chain joins TRBV5-5 to TRBJ2-1, with 10 positions matching TRBD1. J gave up 8 bases and V 3 bases, and 8 bases lay outside the gene matches. CDR3 size: 15 residues. Per germline, CDR1 SGHKS and CDR2 YYEKEE (reference sequence). CDR3 nucleotide sequence: TGTGCCAGCAGCTCTACAAGACAGGGGGCTTATGAGCAGTTCTTC. It is translated as CASSSTRQGAYEQFF. Full variable domain (rest looked up from reference TRBV5-5 and TRBJ2-1): DAGVTQSPTHLIKTRGQQVTLRCSPISGHKSVSWYQQVLGQGPQFIFQYYEKEERGRGNFPDRFSARQFPNYSSELNVNALLLGDSALYLCASSSTRQGAYEQFFGPGTRLTVL.

The V and J genes are TRBV28 and TRBJ2-5, with unresolved D. The CDR3 totals 15 residues. Germline CDR1 is MDHEN and CDR2 is SYDVKM. V dropped 5 bases and J dropped 5 bases, with 18 bases sitting between them. CDR3 sequence (DNA): TGTGCCAGCAGTATCCTCGCGTCCAGGTGGGAGACCCAGTACTTC. Translating it yields CASSILASRWETQYF.

In its sample, this clonotype was seen once. The chain recombines TRBV19 with TRBJ1-5; a weak D match, TRBD1 (5 bases). CDR3 length equals 16 residues. Germline loops: CDR1 LNHDA, CDR2 SQIVND (reference sequence). Between the trimmed V and J ends, which lost 1 base and 1 base, there was a span of 11 bases. This CDR3 reads CASSIVGQGSNQPQHF. Written as DNA, the CDR3 is TGTGCCAGTAGTATAGTAGGTCAGGGAAGCAATCAGCCCCAGCATTTT.

J is TRBJ2-7 and V is TRBV5-1; D not resolved. V lost 5 bases to trimming and J lost 2 bases, with 14 bases between them. Germline V CDR1 and CDR2: SGHRS, YFSETQ. There are 14 residues in the CDR3. Here the CDR3 reads CASRLVYRTYEQYF. The CDR3 DNA is TGCGCCAGCAGGCTGGTGTATAGAACCTACGAGCAGTACTTC.